The 9 T cell receptor beta chains in this list originate from one sample, sequenced in a study of cytomegalovirus exposure and HLA in healthy donors. This PCR relied on a set of 60 Vbeta primers and 13 Jbeta primers. The data were produced by immunoSEQ multiplex PCR, yet TCRdb's version contains in-frame clones alone and is incomplete. Here the sample spans approximately 89,000 clones, roughly two thirds being singletons. Sequencing used PBMCs. These receptors all stem from a female donor in good health and CMV-seronegative.

V usage is TRBV4-3 and J usage is TRBJ2-5; the match to TRBD2 covers 8 bases. With V trimmed by 4 bases and J by 5 bases, 9 bases remained unmatched. CDR1 LGHNA and CDR2 YSLEER come from the germline V gene. The CDR3 spans 15 residues. Here the CDR3 DNA reads TGCGCCAGCAGCCGTCGCGGGACTAGTAGGGAGACCCAGTACTTC. Its translation: CASSRRGTSRETQYF.

The rearrangement joins TRBV15 to TRBJ2-7, with D tentatively TRBD1 (6 bases). Between the trimmed V and J ends, which lost 2 bases and 4 bases, there was a span of 15 bases. The germline CDR1 and CDR2 sequences are LNHNV and YYDKDF (reference sequence). CDR3 length equals 15 residues. CDR3 in DNA: TGTGCCACCAGCAGATTACAGGGTAGGACGTACGAGCAGTACTTC. Amino acid sequence: CATSRLQGRTYEQYF.

The CDR3: CASRQGAILALHF. The CDR3 DNA sequence: TGTGCCAGCAGACAGGGGGCTATTTTGGCCCTCCACTTT. The V gene is TRBV28, the J gene TRBJ1-6; 9 bases are a match to TRBD1. Germline-derived CDR1 and CDR2 are MDHEN and SYDVKM. V shed 6 bases and J 14 bases; nucleotides not matched to a gene: 8. The length of the CDR3 is 13 residues.

This clone was detected once. The J gene is TRBJ2-7, the V gene TRBV13, with D possibly being TRBD2 (6 bases). CDR1 and CDR2 from the germline V gene are PRHDT and FYEKMQ (reference sequence). This CDR3 comprises 14 residues. Trimming left V 4 bases short and J 4 bases short, with 14 bases between. CDR3 amino acids: CASSSRDLGYEQYF. For the CDR3, the DNA is TGTGCCAGCAGCTCCCGGGACTTGGGTTACGAGCAGTACTTC.

The chain links TRBV4-3 to TRBJ2-7; 10 nucleotides match TRBD1. The CDR3 totals 15 residues. V trimming: 6 bases; J trimming: 1 base; junction bases outside the gene matches: 6. Germline CDR1 is LGHNA and CDR2 is YSLEER. The CDR3 DNA reads as TGCGCCAGCAGTATCGGACAGGGGGTTTCCTACGAGCAGTACTTC. It yields the protein CASSIGQGVSYEQYF.

This clone was seen only once. V usage is TRBV28 and J usage is TRBJ1-2; D perhaps matches TRBD1 (6 bases). The V end lost 4 bases, the J end lost 0 bases, and 15 bases lay between the germline ends. Germline lookup yields CDR1 MDHEN and CDR2 SYDVKM. CDR3 length: 16 residues. CDR3 DNA sequence: TGTGCCAGCAGTTCTTCAGGGGCCGGATCTAACTATGGCTACACCTTC. This gives the protein CASSSSGAGSNYGYTF.

The V call is TRBV28, the J call TRBJ1-4; 8 nucleotides line up with TRBD1. The germline gives CDR1 MDHEN, CDR2 SYDVKM. V was pared by 3 bases and J by 4 bases, with 7 bases of the junction left unmatched. This CDR3 is built from 16 residues. The CDR3 DNA follows: TGTGCCAGCAGTTTGATGCGGACAGGGAATAATGAAAAACTGTTTTTT. As protein: CASSLMRTGNNEKLFF.

This rearrangement joins TRBV20-1 to TRBJ1-4, with D hard to call. The CDR3 extends over 11 amino acids. V lost 1 base, J lost 8 bases, and 5 bases lay in between. Germline loops: CDR1 DFQATT, CDR2 SNEGSKA (reference sequence). CDR3 nucleotide sequence: TGCAGTGCTAGAGCGAGGGAAAAACTGTTTTTT. Amino acid sequence: CSARAREKLFF.

The chain recombines TRBV7-9 with TRBJ1-2; D remains ambiguous. CDR1 and CDR2 from the germline V gene are SEHNR and FQNEAQ (reference sequence). V lost 0 bases to trimming and J lost 5 bases, with 19 bases between them. The length of the CDR3 is 17 residues. The CDR3 sequence: CASSLASIHRRVYGYTF. CDR3 nucleotides: TGTGCCAGCAGCTTAGCGTCAATCCATAGACGGGTGTATGGCTACACCTTC.